This T cell receptor (beta chain) was sequenced during a study of T cell responses to AZD1222 COVID-19 vaccine (dated by TCRdb to the early 2020s). About the study as a whole: AZD1222 recipients with second doses at about 4 weeks or about 12 weeks were pooled, because spike-specific TCR depth and breadth did not differ between schedules. A total of about 250 trial participants underwent TCR sequencing, of whom about 210 had received two doses of AZD1222 and about 26 had received two doses of the MenACWY control vaccine. Trial participants were enrolled into age subgroups of 18-55, 56-69 and 70-plus years, which contained roughly 150, 30 and 60 TCR-sequenced participants, respectively.

The CDR1 and CDR2 encoded by the germline V gene are KGHDR and SFDVKD. Cut back by 3 bases and 7 bases, the V and J ends lie 15 bases apart. The CDR3 runs 15 amino acids, cysteine and phenylalanine included. Solely the CDR3 DNA is kept, with 45 bases framed from the first base. The time point label of this sample denotes: baseline before first vaccination. Vaccinee samples were obtained from the UK trials COV001 and COV002, which included a single-blind randomized controlled phase 2/3 trial of AZD1222 (ChAdOx1 nCoV-19) in healthy adults. Trial participant PBMC samples were collected at day 0 and day 28 after the second dose for TCRbeta chain sequencing. General findings and caveats noted by the study authors: A significant rise in spike-specific TCR breadth and depth was observed after two AZD1222 doses relative to day 0 and relative to MenACWY recipients. In the small 56-69-year group, the increase in depth fell short of significance, most likely because of low power. Most participants were white British and females outnumbered males, and the authors suggested that clonal diversity may have been underestimated. Conclusions about previously exposed vaccinees were limited because only five to seven AZD1222 recipients were SARS-CoV-2 seropositive at baseline. The whole spike protein was spanned by vaccine-associated CD4 TCRs, and dominant responses were seen in regions 160-218 and 743-854. Epitopes outside the regions mutated in the B.1.351 and B.1.1.7 variants were reportedly recognized by nearly half of the unique spike-specific TCRs. No day 14 peak-response samples were available, so repertoires were characterized only after the peak T cell response.

The CDR3 regions of human TCRbeta chains were analyzed by immunosequencing. For the original study's pipeline: TCRs in the repertoires were compared against a reference library of SARS-CoV-2-specific TCRs that had been generated with the MIRA antigen-specificity platform. Breadth meant the fraction of unique TCRs that were SARS-CoV-2-associated, whereas depth meant the fraction of total T cells that were SARS-CoV-2-associated. Each spike-specific TCR was assigned to its reactive spike region and to a CD4 or CD8 class using the MIRA data. Log10-transformed breadth and depth values were compared by one-way ANOVA with Sidak's multiple comparisons tests. Drawn from immuneACCESS, this table holds only the in-frame rearrangements with V and J called that TCRdb kept. Clones are partly lost; checked studies trace under half to an unresolved V gene and leave the rest unexplained. V and J calls and clone size are copied from that table; D and trimming were computed from the DNA. This sample holds about 110,000 clones; about four fifths were observed only once. Roughly 4.8% of the sample lies in the top ten.

As regards this clone: Its target antigen remains unknown. Base qualities are missing; no much larger clone stands one base away.

The chain links TRBV24-1 with TRBJ1-5; perhaps TRBD1 is the D gene, with 5 bases matching. This clonotype was obtained from an adult in good health. Specimen: peripheral blood, collected on day 0 of AZD1222 vaccination. CDR3 reads: CATSDPRQGGQPQHF. The DNA is as follows: TGTGCCACCAGTGATCCCCGCCAGGGTGGGCAGCCCCAGCATTTT.